This T cell receptor beta chain was identified during a study of blood T cell repertoires in COVID-19. The data were produced by immunoSEQ multiplex PCR, yet TCRdb's version contains in-frame clones alone and is incomplete. There are tens of thousands of clones in the sample; roughly three quarters occur only once, and approximately 2.1% lies in the top ten. The table lists this clone with a few counts. V was clipped by 0 bases and J by 5 bases; unmatched bases: 7. Germline CDR1 reads SGHDT; CDR2 reads YYEEEE. CDR3 length: 16 amino acids. This receptor was taken from a man aged 65-85 years with COVID-19, enrolled during active disease. This rearrangement joins TRBV5-6 to TRBJ2-1, with 8 bases lining up with TRBD2. The sequenced sample consisted of peripheral blood. CDR3 protein: CASSLVASGPHNEQFF. In DNA form, the CDR3 reads TGTGCCAGCAGCTTGGTGGCTAGCGGGCCTCACAATGAGCAGTTCTTC.